This T cell receptor beta chain originates from a study of cytomegalovirus exposure and HLA in healthy donors. Study details: When over 300 donors were genotyped, around 77% of them were found to fall in the Caucasian-associated ancestry cluster. Points from the study as a whole: The presence/absence work took it that sequencing depth was about the same across donors. An analysis that was carried out later associated 16,951 TCR beta sequences with HLA alleles at 0.05 false discovery rate.

Trimming took 6 bases from V and 10 from J; bases not matched to a gene: 12. Germline loops: CDR1 MNHNS, CDR2 SASEGT. This CDR3 contains 15 residues. This PCR relied on a set of 60 Vbeta primers and 13 Jbeta primers. Assay used: immunoSEQ multiplex PCR; TCRdb lists only in-frame clones, some missing. The profile covers some 44,000 clones, with about nine tenths appearing a single time and 8% taken by the ten largest. A remark on this clone: Antigen: not known.

The receptor was derived from a woman aged 40 to 50 in good health and CMV-seropositive. V usage is TRBV6-1 and J usage is TRBJ2-1; 10 bases agree with TRBD2. The material sequenced was PBMCs. The CDR3 DNA reads as TGTGCCAGCAGATCTAGCGGGGGCCATGAGCGAGAGCAGTTCTTC. Translation gives CASRSSGGHEREQFF.